The present TCR beta chain was sequenced within a study of cytomegalovirus exposure and HLA in healthy donors. V shed 1 base, J shed 0 bases, and the junction held 4 bases outside the gene matches. In germline, CDR1 is SGHDT, CDR2 YYEEEE. CDR3 length equals 16 residues. Points on this clone: Its target is not known.

Study results and caveats: The authors judged a highly shared variant cluster likely a sequencing artifact. TCR beta V segments were, for the most part, productive about 87% or about 30% of the time in an earlier analysis.

Primers: 60 Vbeta forward and 13 Jbeta reverse. Here immunoSEQ multiplex PCR was the method, and the copy in TCRdb shows in-frame clones only, minus some. The profile shows fewer than 100,000 clones, roughly three quarters of them singletons. The TCR was taken from a man aged 35-49 years in good health and CMV-seronegative. The sample taken for sequencing was PBMCs. The V call is TRBV5-6, the J call TRBJ2-3; TRBD1 aligns across 8 bases. The CDR3 DNA reads TGTGCCAGCAGCTTGAGACAGGGGACTAGCACAGATACGCAGTATTTT. Protein product: CASSLRQGTSTDTQYF.